The source of this TCR beta chain is a study of T cells after yellow fever vaccination. Study findings and constraints: Clones that expanded after primary vaccination mostly reappeared after the booster (96% CD4, 70% to 90% CD8). Just a small share of clonotypes turned up in the CD4 compartment as well as the CD8 compartment.

The authors made TCR cDNA by 5'RACE template switching, adding a universal primer site and UMIs. MiXCR, run by TCRdb on the 5' RACE reads, gives a single entry per CDR3 protein. The table records 95,000 to 150,000 distinct CDR3 sequences, more than 6% of them present only once. The table lists this clonotype with many counts. Its antigen is not identified. CDR3 size: 16 residues. Losses at the gene ends were 0 bases for V and 5 bases for J; bases not matched to a gene: 6. Germline V CDR1 and CDR2: MGHRA, YSYEKL. The sequences come from CD4+ T cells sorted from PBMCs, collected less than 11 days after the first yellow fever vaccination. The chain combines TRBV4-1 with TRBJ2-1, with 8 bases aligning to TRBD2. This clonotype originated in a man between 18 and 35 years old who received the YFV17D yellow fever vaccine. CDR3 nucleotide sequence: TGCGCCAGCAGCCAAGATGGGATGCGGGGGGACAATGAGCAGTTCTTC. Translation gives CASSQDGMRGDNEQFF.